These 20 T cell receptor beta chains were all obtained from the same sample, sequenced in a study of blood T cell repertoires in COVID-19 (TCRdb year 2020). The protocol used for the library was the immunoSEQ multiplex PCR assay. In its TCRdb copy, this immuneACCESS table keeps in-frame sequences only and misses some clones. Where compared with another copy, unresolved V genes explain less than half of these, and the others have no known cause. The sample table lists nearly 350,000 clones, roughly 87% of them with a count of one. The top ten clonotypes cover about 0.93% of the sample. Sequenced: PBMCs or T cells enriched from blood (not recorded which). The receptors shown here come from a woman under 40 who had recovered from COVID-19.

The CDR3 spells CASTPSGVGSPLHF. In DNA, the CDR3 is TGTGCCAGCACTCCATCAGGGGTTGGGTCACCCCTCCACTTT. The chain has TRBV7-9 and TRBJ1-6; maybe TRBD1 (6 bases). Trimming cost V 7 bases and J 10 bases, with 17 bases left between them. From germline, CDR1 is SEHNR and CDR2 FQNEAQ (reference sequence). The CDR3 is 14 amino acids.

V gene TRBV28 combines with J gene TRBJ1-6, with a tentative D call TRBD1 (6 bases). This CDR3 is 17 amino acids long. V lost 6 bases, J lost 0 bases, and 15 bases lay in between. Germline V gene sequence: CDR1 MDHEN, CDR2 SYDVKM. The CDR3 here is CASRGDNKASYNSPLHF. The CDR3 region has the DNA TGTGCCAGCAGGGGGGACAACAAGGCCTCCTATAATTCACCCCTCCACTTT.

This chain joins TRBV7-8 and TRBJ2-3, with TRBD2 identical over 9 bases. CDR3 length: 19 amino acids. CDR1 and CDR2 (germline): SGHVS, FQNEAQ. The V segment lost 1 base and the J segment 1 base; nucleotides outside the gene matches: 12. The CDR3 loop is CASSLGGGLASRGTDTQYF. CDR3 DNA sequence: TGTGCCAGCAGCTTAGGAGGAGGACTAGCGAGTCGCGGCACAGATACGCAGTATTTT. Full variable domain (outside the CDR3, taken from reference TRBV7-8 and TRBJ2-3): GAGVSQSPRYKVAKRGQDVALRCDPISGHVSLFWYQQALGQGPEFLTYFQNEAQLDKSGLPSDRFFAERPEGSVSTLKIQRTQQEDSAVYLCASSLGGGLASRGTDTQYFGPGTRLTVL.

The chain uses TRBV6-6 and TRBJ2-7, with 10 bases that match TRBD1. V gave up 5 bases and J gave up 0 bases; unmatched junction bases: 10. CDR3 size: 17 residues. Germline loops: CDR1 MNHNY, CDR2 SVGAGI (reference sequence). The CDR3 nucleotides are TGTGCCAGCAGTCAACAAGCCGGGACAGGGGTCTCCTACGAGCAGTACTTC. Its translation is CASSQQAGTGVSYEQYF.

The V call is TRBV2, the J call TRBJ2-7, with TRBD1 matching over 8 bases. Germline V gene data show CDR1 as SNHLY and CDR2 as FYNNEI. The CDR3 has 12 amino acids. With 5 bases clipped from V and 11 bases from J, the junction kept 8 bases outside the gene matches. The DNA for the CDR3 is TGTGCCAGCAGTATTCAACAGGGGGAAAAGTACTTC. Translated, it gives CASSIQQGEKYF.

The rearrangement uses TRBV19 and TRBJ2-7; 7 bases are shared with TRBD1. Germline CDR1 is LNHDA and CDR2 is SQIVND (reference sequence). V gave up 6 bases and J gave up 2 bases; unmatched junction bases: 10. There are 15 residues in the CDR3. CDR3 in amino acids: CASSTPGQYAYEQYF. The CDR3 DNA follows: TGTGCCAGTAGCACCCCGGGACAGTACGCCTACGAGCAGTACTTC. The variable domain in full, completed from reference TRBV19 and TRBJ2-7, reads DGGITQSPKYLFRKEGQNVTLSCEQNLNHDAMYWYRQDPGQGLRLIYYSQIVNDFQKGDIAEGYSVSREKKESFPLTVTSAQKNPTAFYLCASSTPGQYAYEQYFGPGTRLTVT.

The rearrangement joins TRBV27 to TRBJ1-2, with a possible D match to TRBD1 (6 bases). V shed 7 bases and J shed 5 bases, with 14 bases lying between them. This CDR3 spans 13 amino acids. Germline V gene lookup returns CDR1 MNHEY and CDR2 SMNVEV (reference sequence). In DNA form, the CDR3 reads TGTGCCAGCAAAGTTCGGACAGATTATGGCTACACCTTC. Translated: CASKVRTDYGYTF.

The chain combines TRBV2 with TRBJ2-5; 7 bases fit TRBD2. The CDR3 runs 15 residues. V lost 5 bases and J lost 1; bases outside the gene matches: 7. In germline, CDR1 is SNHLY, CDR2 FYNNEI. The CDR3 nucleotides are TGTGCCAGCAGTCTTGCGGGGGACCTCCAAGAGACCCAGTACTTC. Its translation: CASSLAGDLQETQYF.

The chain joins TRBV7-6 to TRBJ2-3, with TRBD1 identical over 7 bases. The V gene end was trimmed by 0 bases and the J gene end by 5 bases; junction bases not matched to a gene: 5. The CDR3 has 15 residues. The germline V gene has CDR1 SGHVS and CDR2 FNYEAQ. The CDR3: CASSLAVAGGDTQYF. The DNA for the CDR3 is TGTGCCAGCAGCTTAGCGGTGGCAGGGGGAGATACGCAGTATTTT.

The chain recombines TRBV27 with TRBJ2-3, with 11 bases that match TRBD2. The trim removed 3 bases at V and 8 bases at J, leaving 13 bases unmatched. The CDR3 has 17 amino acids. CDR1 is MNHEY and CDR2 is SMNVEV in the germline V gene (reference sequence). The CDR3 nucleotides read TGTGCCAGCAGTTTCTACGTTAGCGGGGGGGCAGGAGGTACGCAGTATTTT. Its protein is CASSFYVSGGAGGTQYF.

V usage is TRBV28 and J usage is TRBJ2-6; 7 nucleotides line up with TRBD1. The CDR3 contains 18 residues. With 6 bases clipped from V and 0 bases from J, the junction kept 11 bases outside the gene matches. Germline CDR1 reads MDHEN; CDR2 reads SYDVKM. The chain's CDR3 is CASSQGGRAISGANVLTF. DNA for the CDR3: TGTGCCAGCAGCCAAGGGGGCAGGGCCATCTCTGGGGCCAACGTCCTGACTTTC.

V usage is TRBV19 and J usage is TRBJ1-2; TRBD1 matches at 7 bases. This CDR3 is 16 amino acids long. Germline trimming cut 3 bases from V and 4 bases from J; bases unmatched to any gene: 11. In germline, CDR1 is LNHDA, CDR2 SQIVND (reference sequence). This chain's CDR3 is CASSIWDRSPGYGYTF. The CDR3 region has the DNA TGTGCCAGTAGTATCTGGGACAGAAGCCCTGGCTATGGCTACACCTTC.

This sequence joins TRBV9 and TRBJ2-7; tentative D call: TRBD2 (6 bases). The germline CDR1 and CDR2 sequences are SGDLS and YYNGEE. CDR3 size: 14 residues. Trimming removed 0 bases at V and 5 bases at J, with 12 bases between. DNA for the CDR3: TGTGCCAGCAGCGTAGCGGCAGGGAGGAACGAGCAGTACTTC. Amino acids: CASSVAAGRNEQYF.

The chain uses TRBV28 and TRBJ1-1; D is ambiguous. The CDR3 totals 13 residues. Trimming left V 6 bases short and J 1 base short, with 9 bases between. Per germline, CDR1 MDHEN and CDR2 SYDVKM. The CDR3 protein is CASSRGGNTEAFF. The CDR3 DNA is TGTGCCAGCAGCCGGGGTGGGAACACTGAAGCTTTCTTT.

The rearrangement joins TRBV19 to TRBJ2-7; possibly TRBD1 for D (6 bases). The germline CDR1 and CDR2 sequences are LNHDA and SQIVND (reference sequence). Trimming pared 3 bases from V and 0 bases from J, leaving 12 bases between. The CDR3 covers 15 residues. CDR3 sequence reads: CASSMAGASSYEQYF. In nucleotides, the CDR3 is TGTGCCAGTAGTATGGCAGGGGCTAGCTCCTACGAGCAGTACTTC.

J is TRBJ2-7 and V is TRBV5-1, with D tentatively TRBD1 (5 bases). The ends were cut back, 2 bases at V and 3 bases at J, with 12 bases in the middle. CDR3 length: 14 residues. Germline-derived CDR1 and CDR2 are SGHRS and YFSETQ. The CDR3 loop is CASSFRQGGYEQYF. The CDR3 coding sequence is TGCGCCAGCAGCTTCCGTCAGGGTGGCTACGAGCAGTACTTC.

With regard to this clone: Other DNA variants within this sample encode the same CDR3. This chain joins TRBV28 and TRBJ1-5, with D possibly TRBD1 on 5 matching bases. The CDR3 consists of 15 residues. V lost 2 bases, J lost 1 base, and 9 bases lay in between. Germline-derived CDR1 and CDR2 are MDHEN and SYDVKM. In DNA form, the CDR3 reads TGTGCCAGCAGTTTAGGGGCACCCAGCAATCAGCCCCAGCATTTT. It yields the protein CASSLGAPSNQPQHF.

In its sample, this clone was seen once. V is TRBV3-1 (or the pseudogene TRBV3-2) and J is TRBJ1-3; unclear D gene. Trimming stripped 4 bases from V and 0 bases from J, with 7 bases between. The CDR3 loop spans 14 amino acids. Germline V lookup: CDR1 LGHDT, CDR2 YNNKEL (reference sequence). The CDR3 sequence: CASSPRSSGNTIYF. CDR3 nucleotides: TGTGCCAGCAGCCCTCGCAGCTCTGGAAACACCATATATTTT.

The CDR3 sequence is CASSPTGGQGRGYTF. CDR3 in DNA: TGCGCCAGCAGCCCAACCGGGGGACAGGGGCGCGGCTACACCTTC. V gene TRBV5-1 combines with J gene TRBJ1-2; TRBD1 matches at 10 bases. The V gene end was trimmed by 4 bases and the J gene end by 8 bases; junction bases not matched to a gene: 11. CDR1 and CDR2 from the germline V gene are SGHRS and YFSETQ. The CDR3 totals 15 residues.

This chain connects TRBV7-9 to TRBJ1-4; tentatively, D is TRBD1 (6 bases). From germline, CDR1 is SEHNR and CDR2 FQNEAQ (reference sequence). This CDR3 spans 15 amino acids. The V gene lost 5 bases and the J gene lost 6 bases, with 16 bases spanning the gap. CDR3 residues: CASSVGRGSYEKLFF. CDR3 coding DNA: TGTGCCAGCAGCGTAGGAAGGGGGTCGTATGAAAAACTGTTTTTT. Full variable domain (rest looked up from reference TRBV7-9 and TRBJ1-4): DTGVSQNPRHKITKRGQNVTFRCDPISEHNRLYWYRQTLGQGPEFLTYFQNEAQLEKSRLLSDRFSAERPKGSFSTLEIQRTEQGDSAMYLCASSVGRGSYEKLFFGSGTQLSVL.